This T cell receptor (beta chain) was sequenced in a study of blood T cell repertoires in COVID-19 (dated by TCRdb to about 2020). For context, the study as a whole: Collaborator samples came from the United States, Italy and Spain and covered acute and convalescent phases of COVID-19. The prospective study material was composed of cDNA or gDNA derived from T cells, B-cell-depleted T cells, or PBMCs. Subjects who had been exposed to COVID-19, were actively infected with it, or had recovered from it provided the deeply sampled blood TCRbeta repertoires that made up the dataset. The repertoires were made available in a free public database intended to serve as a resource for research on the immune response to SARS-CoV-2. Samples came from the ongoing ImmuneRACE study (first 160 participants) plus 1,254 subjects from 6 global collaborators. Sample metadata almost always included a de-identified subject ID, COVID-19 status, age in years and sex. Where HLA class I and class II types were available, the types were taken from metadata supplied by the sample provider, not from assay-based typing.

On the study overall, not on this receptor specifically: The quantity of clinical and demographic metadata differed by source and by participant and was supplied without curation.

The germline V gene (reference sequence) sets CDR1 to DFQATT and CDR2 to SNEGSKA. The CDR3, from cysteine to phenylalanine, totals 12 residues. Only the CDR3 DNA stays, 36 bases, in frame from base 1. The junction carries 9 bases between V and J, which are trimmed by 3 bases and 6 bases respectively. The collaborating institutions used their own protocols to collect whole blood in K2EDTA tubes. Collaborator samples were shipped for TCRbeta analysis as frozen whole blood, isolated PBMCs, or DNA extracted from either sample type. TCRbeta CDR3 regions were amplified from genomic DNA using the immunoSEQ Assay, a bias-controlled multiplex PCR. The source study handled its data this way. The number of nucleated cells in each sample was estimated by amplification of reference gene primers within the assay. To quantify the absolute abundance of each unique TCRbeta CDR3 rearrangement, sequence reads were collapsed and filtered. Productive Simpson clonality was computed per sample as the square root of Simpson's diversity index over productive rearrangements. TCRdb re-hosts the immuneACCESS table, in-frame sequences only. Its copies lack some clones; in the studies checked, an unresolved V gene accounts for under half of them, and the cause for the rest is not known. The V and J calls and the clone size are those of that table, but D and trimming were determined from the DNA. For this sample there are over 150,000 clones; roughly 80% appear just once. About 31% of the sample is held by the ten biggest clonotypes.

On this clone: Its antigen remains unidentified. Qualities for individual bases were not recorded, and no much larger clone is one base off.

The receptor chain draws on TRBV20-1 and TRBJ1-5; a weak D assignment points to TRBD1 (5 bases agree). The specimen sequenced was peripheral blood. The source is a woman aged 55-69 years with acute or convalescent COVID-19. The CDR3 reads as follows: CSASWGGQPQHF. Here is the DNA: TGCAGTGCTAGTTGGGGGGGTCAGCCCCAGCATTTT.